The entry that follows covers one T cell receptor beta chain sequence. The read terminates 3 residues before the CDR3 end, so the remaining end is supplied by the germline J gene. The sample belongs to a study of T cells in women clearing cervical HPV infection. Turning to the study itself: For cases, blood was sampled a median 149 days after lesion detection, interquartile range roughly 85 to 200 days.

CDR3 length equals 15 residues. Germline V CDR1 and CDR2: SSHAT, FNYEAQ (reference sequence). Using immunoSEQ multiplex PCR, the repertoire was profiled, and TCRdb retains in-frame clones only, with some absent. Its clone listing holds 20,000 to 30,000 clones. The source is a woman aged 18-70 years with a cervical HPV16 infection that either progressed to CIN3+ or cleared (not recorded which). The chain uses TRBV7-7 and TRBJ2-3; TRBD1 might be the D (6 bases). The sequencing input was blood buffy coat. The CDR3 is CASSLGGGDQETQYF. The covered CDR3 bases are TGTGCCAGCAGCTTAGGAGGGGGTGACCAAGAGACG.